This passage covers 14 T cell receptor beta chains from one sample sequenced in a study of T cells in Graves' hyperthyroidism and ophthalmopathy. It was RNA transcripts that yielded the amplified TCR beta CDR3 regions. TCR CDR3 underwent first-round RT-PCR with the HTBI primer set. TCRdb re-called the multiplex PCR reads with MiXCR, one entry per CDR3 protein. The sample carries 450,000 to 650,000 distinct CDR3 sequences, over 15% recorded once. Sequencing was carried out using blood. The source is a woman aged 18 to 35 with Graves' ophthalmopathy.

This clonotype was picked up many times. This chain links TRBV11-2 with TRBJ2-5; D may be TRBD2 (5 bases). The CDR3 length is 16 residues. Trimming shortened V by 7 bases and J by 3 bases, and 21 bases separated the two germline ends. Germline loops: CDR1 SGHAT, CDR2 FQNNGV. The CDR3 loop is CASNTEGYLGKETQYF. CDR3 nucleotides: TGTGCCAGCAACACAGAGGGTTACTTGGGTAAAGAGACCCAGTACTTC.

V usage is TRBV30 and J usage is TRBJ2-5, with TRBD2 matching over 11 bases. This CDR3 spans 15 amino acids. The junction had 7 bases not matched to a gene; V was cut back by 5 bases and J by 2 bases. Germline CDR1 and CDR2: GTSNPN and SVGIG (reference sequence). The CDR3 region is CAWDLAGGPQETQYF. The CDR3 bases are TGTGCCTGGGACTTAGCGGGGGGGCCGCAAGAGACCCAGTACTTC.

The genes are TRBV30 and TRBJ2-1, with D possibly TRBD1 on 6 matching bases. V was clipped by 5 bases and J by 3 bases, with 14 bases between them. The length of the CDR3 is 14 residues. Germline V gene lookup returns CDR1 GTSNPN and CDR2 SVGIG (reference sequence). CDR3: CAWAGTRNYNEQFF. CDR3 coding DNA: TGTGCCTGGGCCGGGACACGGAACTACAATGAGCAGTTCTTC.

This clonotype was detected a few times. This sequence joins TRBV7-2 and TRBJ2-7; D remains ambiguous. The CDR3 contains 16 residues. V was shortened by 3 bases and J by 3 bases, with 18 bases between the two germline ends. The germline gives CDR1 SGHTA, CDR2 FQGNSA. Written as DNA, the CDR3 is TGTGCCAGCAGCTTGGTCTCGAGCGCTTCAGGCTACGAGCAGTACTTC. Its translation is CASSLVSSASGYEQYF.

The genes are TRBV6-5 and TRBJ1-3, with D hard to call. Per germline, CDR1 MNHEY and CDR2 SVGAGI. The V and J ends lost 3 bases and 2 bases respectively, with 8 bases between them. CDR3 length: 14 residues. Written as DNA, the CDR3 is TGTGCCAGCAGTTATTCTCAGGCTGGAAACACCATATATTTT. Translated, it gives CASSYSQAGNTIYF.

Regarding this clonotype: One base away lies a much larger clone, so this may be a sequencing read error. This chain connects TRBV20-1 to TRBJ1-5, with a possible D match to TRBD1 (5 bases). Per the germline V gene, CDR1 is DFQATT and CDR2 is SNEGSKA (reference sequence). There are 12 residues in the CDR3. The CDR3 protein is CSARQGNQSQHF. CDR3 DNA: TGCAGTGCTAGACAGGGCAATCAGTCCCAGCATTTT.

This clonotype has a count of ten or more. The chain joins TRBV28 to TRBJ1-1, with D unclear. V was trimmed by 6 bases and J by 0 bases, leaving 8 bases between them. This CDR3 comprises 13 residues. CDR1 and CDR2 from the germline V gene are MDHEN and SYDVKM. The CDR3 reads CASRSGVNTEAFF. CDR3 coding DNA: TGTGCCAGCAGATCGGGAGTGAACACTGAAGCTTTCTTT.

This clonotype was recorded a few times. The rearrangement joins TRBV4-2 to TRBJ2-1; the D gene could be TRBD1 or TRBD2 (5 bases each). The CDR3 consists of 15 residues. CDR1 and CDR2 (germline): LGHNA, YNFKEQ. The V end was cut by 0 bases, the J end by 4 bases, with 10 bases between. In nucleotides, the CDR3 is TGTGCCAGCAGCCAAGATAGAGGGGAATACAATGAGCAGTTCTTC. It encodes CASSQDRGEYNEQFF.

The chain links TRBV7-8 to TRBJ2-1; 11 nucleotides match TRBD2. Per the germline V gene, CDR1 is SGHVS and CDR2 is FQNEAQ. The CDR3 runs 15 residues. The V segment lost 5 bases and the J segment 9 bases; nucleotides outside the gene matches: 9. This chain's CDR3 is CASSVTSGSVGEQFF. The CDR3 DNA follows: TGTGCCAGCAGCGTAACTAGCGGGAGTGTTGGTGAGCAGTTCTTC.

Many counts were recorded for this clonotype. The rearrangement links TRBV28 to TRBJ2-7; D possibly uses TRBD1 or TRBD2 (5 bases each). The CDR3 runs 17 residues. V shed 3 bases and J shed 4 bases, with 22 bases lying between them. Germline assignment: CDR1 MDHEN and CDR2 SYDVKM. The CDR3 bases are TGTGCCAGCAGTTTTCCCACGAGGGGTGAGGTAACGTACGAGCAGTACTTC. Translation gives CASSFPTRGEVTYEQYF.

This clonotype has more than one count but fewer than ten. The chain couples TRBV20-1 to TRBJ2-3, with 10 bases aligning to TRBD2. J gave up 2 bases and V 5 bases, and 4 bases lay outside the gene matches. CDR1 is DFQATT, CDR2 SNEGSKA, per germline (reference sequence). The CDR3 extends over 14 amino acids. CDR3 bases: TGCAGTGCTTCTCTAGCGGGGGACACAGATACGCAGTATTTT. Its translation is CSASLAGDTDTQYF.

The V and J genes are TRBV4-2 and TRBJ2-3; D is possibly TRBD2 (5 bases). The length of the CDR3 is 19 residues. The V gene lost 2 bases and the J gene lost 4 bases, with 25 bases spanning the gap. Germline values: CDR1 LGHNA, CDR2 YNFKEQ. Here the CDR3 DNA reads TGTGCCAGCAGCCAAAATTTGGATTGGCGCACTAGGGTTGCAGATACGCAGTATTTT. This codes for CASSQNLDWRTRVADTQYF.

This clonotype was found many times. V is TRBV4-1 and J is TRBJ1-2; D is perhaps TRBD1 (6 bases). The CDR3 runs to 15 residues. V dropped 2 bases and J dropped 4 bases, with 14 bases sitting between them. Germline assignment: CDR1 MGHRA and CDR2 YSYEKL. The CDR3 DNA is TGCGCCAGCAGCCAATCTTCGGGGGCGGCCTATGGCTACACCTTC. Protein sequence: CASSQSSGAAYGYTF.

This clonotype came up many times. The chain combines TRBV20-1 with TRBJ2-1; D remains ambiguous. Per the germline V gene, CDR1 is DFQATT and CDR2 is SNEGSKA (reference sequence). The CDR3 contains 13 residues. Deletions cut 5 bases from V and 5 bases from J, with 13 bases between. The CDR3 nucleotides read TGCAGTGCTCTCCCCGGACGAAACAATGAGCAGTTCTTC. Translation: CSALPGRNNEQFF.